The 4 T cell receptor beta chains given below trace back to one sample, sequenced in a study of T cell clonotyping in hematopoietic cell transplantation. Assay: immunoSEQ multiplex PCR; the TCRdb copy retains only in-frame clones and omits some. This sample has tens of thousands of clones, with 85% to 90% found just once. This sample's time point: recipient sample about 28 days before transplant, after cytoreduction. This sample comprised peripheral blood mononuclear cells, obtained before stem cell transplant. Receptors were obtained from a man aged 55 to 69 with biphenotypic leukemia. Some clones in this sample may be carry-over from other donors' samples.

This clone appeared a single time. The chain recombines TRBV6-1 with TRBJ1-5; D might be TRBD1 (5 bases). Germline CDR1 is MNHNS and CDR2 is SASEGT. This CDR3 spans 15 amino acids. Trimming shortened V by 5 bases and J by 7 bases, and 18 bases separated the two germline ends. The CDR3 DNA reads TGTGCCAGCAGTCCTACCGGTCCCAGGGCCCAGCCCCAGCATTTT. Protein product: CASSPTGPRAQPQHF.

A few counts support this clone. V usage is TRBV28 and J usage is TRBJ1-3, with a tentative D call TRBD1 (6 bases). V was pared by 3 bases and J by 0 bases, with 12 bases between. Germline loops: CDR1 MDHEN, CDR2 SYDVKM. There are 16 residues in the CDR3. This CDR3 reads CASSFTGTSSGNTIYF. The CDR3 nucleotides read TGTGCCAGCAGTTTTACCGGGACAAGCTCTGGAAACACCATATATTTT.

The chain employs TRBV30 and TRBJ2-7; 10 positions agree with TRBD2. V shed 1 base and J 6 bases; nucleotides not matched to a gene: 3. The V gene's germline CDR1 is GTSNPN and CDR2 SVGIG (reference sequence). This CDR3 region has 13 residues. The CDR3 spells CAWSASGSFEQYF. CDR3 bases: TGTGCCTGGAGTGCTAGCGGGAGTTTCGAGCAGTACTTC.

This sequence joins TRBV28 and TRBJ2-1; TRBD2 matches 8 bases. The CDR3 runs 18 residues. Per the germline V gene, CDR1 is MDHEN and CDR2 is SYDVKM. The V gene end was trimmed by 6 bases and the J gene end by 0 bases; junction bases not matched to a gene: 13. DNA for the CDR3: TGTGCCAGCAGACAAGCGGGAGTGGTCCCCTACTCCTACAATGAGCAGTTCTTC. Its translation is CASRQAGVVPYSYNEQFF.